A single sample is the source of the 31 T cell receptor beta chains below, sequenced in a study of HIV-infected patients and healthy controls. cDNA was made from roughly 500 ng RNA using alpha and beta constant primers. Alpha and beta chain libraries were made separately by chain-specific third strand synthesis with multiplexing indices. TCRdb reanalysed the 5' RACE reads using MiXCR and keeps one entry per CDR3 protein. This sample yields 15,000 to 20,000 distinct CDR3 sequences, of which about 8.5% are seen a single time; about 20% belongs to the top ten. Antiretroviral therapy had run roughly three months, about 14 weeks, before follow-up blood collection. The repertoire came from unfractionated whole blood and reflected all unsorted peripheral T cells. Material: blood, obtained during antiretroviral therapy. The receptor set was obtained from an adult with HIV infection.

This clonotype was detected ten times or more. This chain uses TRBV6-6 with TRBJ2-7, with D perhaps given as TRBD1 or TRBD2 (6 bases each). The CDR3 is 15 residues long. Germline V gene data show CDR1 as MNHNY and CDR2 as SVGAGI (reference sequence). Trimming removed 5 bases from V and 6 bases from J, with 20 bases in between. CDR3 protein: CASSERTEWRGEQYF. The CDR3 DNA sequence: TGTGCCAGCAGTGAACGGACAGAATGGAGGGGCGAGCAGTACTTC.

CDR3 residues: CASSLGTPENIQYF. DNA of the CDR3: TGTGCCAGCAGCTTAGGGACACCCGAAAACATTCAGTACTTC. The chain combines TRBV7-8 with TRBJ2-4, with D maybe TRBD1 (5 bases). From germline, CDR1 is SGHVS and CDR2 FQNEAQ. The V gene lost 1 base and the J gene lost 5 bases, with 9 bases spanning the gap. The CDR3 is 14 amino acids. Filled out from reference TRBV7-8 and TRBJ2-4, the complete variable domain reads GAGVSQSPRYKVAKRGQDVALRCDPISGHVSLFWYQQALGQGPEFLTYFQNEAQLDKSGLPSDRFFAERPEGSVSTLKIQRTQQEDSAVYLCASSLGTPENIQYFGAGTRLSVL.

Regarding this clonotype: The junction does not match germline at one end; this may be a read error. This chain uses TRBV29-1 with TRBJ1-4; D not certain. This CDR3 region has 12 residues. Germline V lookup: CDR1 SQVTM, CDR2 ANQGSEA. Here the CDR3 reads CSVLTAETVLSF. For the CDR3, the DNA is TGCAGCGTCCTGACCGCGGAGACCGTCCTGTCTTTT.

This clonotype appeared many times. J is TRBJ1-2 and V is TRBV7-9; 9 positions match TRBD1. V lost 5 bases to trimming and J lost 1 base; unmatched junction nucleotides: 5. The CDR3 is 15 amino acids. Germline values: CDR1 SEHNR, CDR2 FQNEAQ (reference sequence). In nucleotides, the CDR3 is TGTGCCAGCAGCCCAAGGACAGGGGATAACTATGGCTACACCTTC. Translation: CASSPRTGDNYGYTF.

Ten or more counts support this clonotype. The chain has TRBV20-1 and TRBJ2-7; D might be TRBD1 (5 bases). Trimming pared 6 bases from V and 0 bases from J, leaving 18 bases between. Germline CDR1 reads DFQATT; CDR2 reads SNEGSKA (reference sequence). The CDR3 has 15 residues. For the CDR3, the DNA is TGCAGTGCCCCCCCTCTTCAGGGCAACTCCTACGAGCAGTACTTC. It encodes CSAPPLQGNSYEQYF.

This rearrangement joins TRBV6-2 or TRBV6-3 to TRBJ2-6; tentatively, D is TRBD1 (6 bases). The CDR3 is 15 amino acids. Germline V gives CDR1 MNHEY, CDR2 SVGEGT. The V end lost 7 bases, the J end lost 4 bases, and 14 bases lay between the germline ends. The CDR3 nucleotides are TGTGCCAGCACCCCTACAGGGTCCGGGGCCAACGTCCTGACTTTC. It yields the protein CASTPTGSGANVLTF.

This clonotype was detected ten times or more. The rearrangement links TRBV6-5 to TRBJ2-3, with TRBD2 as a possible D gene (6 bases). This CDR3 has 14 residues. Trimming cost V 4 bases and J 2 bases, with 10 bases left between them. Germline CDR1 MNHEY, CDR2 SVGAGI. CDR3 in DNA: TGTGCCAGCAGTTTGGCGGGGTACACAGATACGCAGTATTTT. Translation: CASSLAGYTDTQYF.

This rearrangement joins TRBV3-1 to TRBJ2-2; D is unclear. This CDR3 spans 13 amino acids. Trimming shortened V by 0 bases and J by 8 bases, and 7 bases separated the two germline ends. The germline V gene has CDR1 LGHDT and CDR2 YNNKEL (reference sequence). In nucleotides, the CDR3 is TGTGCCAGCAGCCAAGATCCATCTGGGGAGCTGTTTTTT. Translated: CASSQDPSGELFF.

This clonotype has at least ten counts. The V gene is TRBV6-5, the J gene TRBJ2-3, with D possibly being TRBD2 (6 bases). This CDR3 comprises 18 residues. In germline, CDR1 is MNHEY, CDR2 SVGAGI. Trimming cost V 7 bases and J 0 bases, with 23 bases left between them. CDR3 amino acids: CASIPRLGGRTSTDTQYF. In DNA form, the CDR3 reads TGTGCCAGCATCCCTAGGCTCGGAGGGCGAACTAGCACAGATACGCAGTATTTT.

This clonotype is termed medium-sized. CDR3 sequence: CASSLTGALPGTDTQYF. In DNA form, the CDR3 reads TGTGCCAGCAGTTTGACAGGGGCCCTCCCAGGCACAGATACGCAGTATTTT. This chain connects TRBV5-8 to TRBJ2-3, with 8 bases fitting TRBD1. Germline assignment: CDR1 SGHTS and CDR2 YDEGEE. V was clipped by 5 bases and J by 1 base; unmatched bases: 12. The CDR3 covers 17 residues.

This clonotype was observed many times. The genes are TRBV6-5 and TRBJ2-7; D is perhaps TRBD1 or TRBD2 (5 bases each). The germline V and J ends were trimmed by 2 bases and 5 bases, with 13 bases remaining between them. This CDR3 contains 14 residues. Germline V CDR1 and CDR2: MNHEY, SVGAGI. CDR3 sequence (DNA): TGTGCCAGCAGTTACCAGGCAGGGAGCCACGAGCAGTACTTC. Residues: CASSYQAGSHEQYF.

This clonotype was detected ten times or more. The V call is TRBV5-4, the J call TRBJ1-2; 9 nucleotides agree with TRBD1. In germline, CDR1 is SGHNT, CDR2 YYREEE (reference sequence). With 5 bases clipped from V and 4 bases from J, the junction kept 6 bases outside the gene matches. The CDR3 consists of 14 residues. The CDR3: CASRLGTGSYGYTF. CDR3 nucleotide sequence: TGTGCCAGCAGGCTCGGGACAGGGAGCTATGGCTACACCTTC. The variable domain in full, with the rest retrieved from reference TRBV5-4 and TRBJ1-2, is ETGVTQSPTHLIKTRGQQVTLRCSSQSGHNTVSWYQQALGQGPQFIFQYYREEENGRGNFPPRFSGLQFPNYSSELNVNALELDDSALYLCASRLGTGSYGYTFGSGTRLTVV.

This clonotype occurred many times. V usage is TRBV28 and J usage is TRBJ1-5; 7 bases line up with TRBD1. CDR3 length: 15 residues. The V and J ends lost 3 bases and 6 bases, in that order; junction bases with no gene match: 8. Germline V CDR1 and CDR2: MDHEN, SYDVKM. The DNA of the CDR3 is TGTGCCAGCAGTTTTGCTAAGGCAGGGGGTCAGCCCCAGCATTTT. It encodes CASSFAKAGGQPQHF.

Ten or more counts support this clonotype. The chain carries TRBV3-1 and TRBJ2-7; D unclear. The length of the CDR3 is 14 residues. Germline CDR1 LGHDT, CDR2 YNNKEL (reference sequence). V dropped 0 bases and J dropped 2 bases, with 8 bases sitting between them. CDR3: CASSQEGRTYEQYF. CDR3 nucleotides: TGTGCCAGCAGCCAAGAGGGCAGGACCTACGAGCAGTACTTC.

This clonotype is labeled as medium-sized. The genes are TRBV5-4 and TRBJ1-2; 7 bases agree with TRBD1. There are 13 residues in the CDR3. The germline V gene has CDR1 SGHNT and CDR2 YYREEE (reference sequence). The V and J ends lost 5 bases and 10 bases, in that order; junction bases with no gene match: 11. The CDR3 coding sequence is TGTGCCAGCAGGGAAGGGACAGCCGTGGACTACACCTTC. It codes for CASREGTAVDYTF.

This clonotype was found many times. The J gene is TRBJ2-7, the V gene TRBV6-5, with 12 positions matching TRBD2. Germline V lookup: CDR1 MNHEY, CDR2 SVGAGI. V lost 4 bases to trimming and J lost 5 bases; unmatched junction nucleotides: 18. The CDR3 contains 19 residues. The CDR3 region has the DNA TGTGCCAGCAGTTCCACTCGGGCTAGCGGGAGGGGAGGAGCGAACGAGCAGTACTTC. It codes for CASSSTRASGRGGANEQYF.

This clonotype was found many times. V and J are TRBV20-1 and TRBJ2-1; TRBD2 matches at 16 bases. V shed 5 bases and J 10 bases; nucleotides not matched to a gene: 8. CDR1 is DFQATT, CDR2 SNEGSKA, per germline (reference sequence). This CDR3 is built from 15 residues. The CDR3 loop is CSAPSGLAGGREQFF. As DNA, the CDR3 is TGCAGTGCTCCGTCGGGACTAGCGGGAGGGCGAGAGCAGTTCTTC.

This clonotype was seen repeatedly, ten times or more. The chain links TRBV2 to TRBJ2-1, with 8 positions matching TRBD1. Trimming cost V 5 bases and J 2 bases; bases outside gene matches: 2. The CDR3 loop spans 14 amino acids. Germline V gene data show CDR1 as SNHLY and CDR2 as FYNNEI. The DNA for the CDR3 is TGTGCCAGCAGTCCGGACAGGGCCTACAATGAGCAGTTCTTC. Its translation: CASSPDRAYNEQFF.

The rearrangement links TRBV9 to TRBJ2-1, with 12 bases matching TRBD1. The V gene's germline CDR1 is SGDLS and CDR2 YYNGEE. The CDR3 has 14 amino acids. V lost 3 bases to trimming and J lost 9 bases; unmatched junction nucleotides: 4. CDR3 nucleotides: TGTGCCAGCAGCGCCGGGACAGGGGGCGGTGAGCAGTTCTTC. Its translation is CASSAGTGGGEQFF.

In its sample, this clonotype was seen many times. CDR3 DNA: TGTGCCAGCAGCCCGGACAGGGAAAATCAGCCCCAGCATTTT. Amino acids: CASSPDRENQPQHF. The chain combines TRBV6-5 with TRBJ1-5; 8 bases are a match to TRBD1. This CDR3 has 14 amino acids. J gave up 4 bases and V 6 bases, and 5 bases lay outside the gene matches. In germline, CDR1 is MNHEY, CDR2 SVGAGI.

Turning to this clonotype: A read error may be the cause here, since a much bigger clone is one base away. This rearrangement joins TRBV6-2 or TRBV6-3 to TRBJ1-2, with TRBD1 identical over 8 bases. This CDR3 is 14 amino acids long. Trimming cost V 5 bases and J 4 bases; bases outside gene matches: 6. The germline gives CDR1 MNHEY, CDR2 SVGEGT. The CDR3 loop is CASSGQGRSYGYTF. DNA of the CDR3: TGTGCCAGCAGTGGACAGGGACGGAGCTATGGCTACACCTTC.

In its sample, this clonotype was seen a few times. The chain combines TRBV28 with TRBJ2-6; TRBD1 aligns across 7 bases. Germline V lookup: CDR1 MDHEN, CDR2 SYDVKM. Germline trimming cut 3 bases from V and 0 bases from J; bases unmatched to any gene: 8. The CDR3 consists of 18 residues. The CDR3 spells CASSFGPGQFSGANVLTF. CDR3 sequence (DNA): TGTGCCAGCAGTTTTGGGCCGGGACAGTTCTCTGGGGCCAACGTCCTGACTTTC.

This clonotype was found many times. The chain combines TRBV7-9 with TRBJ2-3; 8 nucleotides match TRBD2. With V trimmed by 11 bases and J by 3 bases, 13 bases remained unmatched. Germline-derived CDR1 and CDR2 are SEHNR and FQNEAQ (reference sequence). The CDR3 runs 15 residues. The CDR3 DNA is TGTGCCGGGGAGAGAAGCGGGAGAAGGACAGATACGCAGTATTTT. Translation: CAGERSGRRTDTQYF.

This clonotype has at least ten counts. The J gene is TRBJ2-4, the V gene TRBV28, with 9 bases aligning to TRBD2. V dropped 3 bases and J dropped 7; count of bases not matched to a gene: 10. The CDR3 runs 16 residues. The germline V gene encodes CDR1 MDHEN and CDR2 SYDVKM. The CDR3 DNA reads TGTGCCAGCAGTTTCCTTTCAGCGGGAGGTAGGAACATTCAGTACTTC. This gives the protein CASSFLSAGGRNIQYF.

This clonotype was counted ten times or more. The J gene is TRBJ2-2, the V gene TRBV4-2, with no clear D. V was pared by 0 bases and J by 8 bases, with 7 bases between. CDR1 is LGHNA and CDR2 is YNFKEQ in the germline V gene. This CDR3 is built from 13 residues. For the CDR3, the DNA is TGTGCCAGCAGCCAAGAGTTTCTTGGGGAGCTGTTTTTT. Its protein product is CASSQEFLGELFF.

This clonotype was found many times. V is TRBV7-2 and J is TRBJ2-5; 11 positions agree with TRBD2. Germline lookup yields CDR1 SGHTA and CDR2 FQGNSA. CDR3 length: 17 residues. The V and J ends lost 4 bases and 4 bases, in that order; junction bases with no gene match: 11. CDR3 nucleotide sequence: TGTGCCAGCAGCTCTACCGGACTAGCGGGTGTTCCAGAGACCCAGTACTTC. It specifies CASSSTGLAGVPETQYF.

Many counts were recorded for this clonotype. This sequence joins TRBV4-1 and TRBJ2-5, with TRBD1 identical over 8 bases. With V trimmed by 7 bases and J by 7 bases, 11 bases remained unmatched. The CDR3 is made up of 14 amino acids. Germline CDR1 is MGHRA and CDR2 is YSYEKL. The CDR3 coding sequence is TGCGCCAGCACCGACGGACAGGGTACAGCGACCCAGTACTTC. Its translation: CASTDGQGTATQYF.

The chain recombines TRBV29-1 with TRBJ1-1, with 8 bases lining up with TRBD1. CDR1 and CDR2 from the germline V gene are SQVTM and ANQGSEA. The CDR3 runs to 11 residues. V lost 6 bases, J lost 10 bases, and 7 bases stayed unmatched. CDR3: CSVLGQGRAFF. CDR3 coding DNA: TGCAGCGTCCTAGGACAGGGAAGAGCTTTCTTT.

This clonotype was detected ten times or more. The chain is built from TRBV28 and TRBJ1-6; the match to TRBD1 covers 9 bases. This CDR3 comprises 15 residues. Germline CDR1 is MDHEN and CDR2 is SYDVKM. With 7 bases clipped from V and 8 bases from J, the junction kept 9 bases outside the gene matches. The CDR3 nucleotides read TGTGCCAGCACCTCGCCGGGACAGGGTGATTCACCCCTCCACTTT. Residues: CASTSPGQGDSPLHF.

Ten or more counts support this clonotype. This rearrangement joins TRBV7-9 to TRBJ2-1; TRBD1 matches at 10 bases. V lost 5 bases and J lost 7; bases outside the gene matches: 8. Germline V gene data show CDR1 as SEHNR and CDR2 as FQNEAQ (reference sequence). The CDR3 runs to 15 residues. In nucleotides, the CDR3 is TGTGCCAGCAGCACCTGGGACAGGGGAGGAAATGAGCAGTTCTTC. As protein: CASSTWDRGGNEQFF. Full variable domain (missing parts from reference TRBV7-9 and TRBJ2-1): DTGVSQNPRHKITKRGQNVTFRCDPISEHNRLYWYRQTLGQGPEFLTYFQNEAQLEKSRLLSDRFSAERPKGSFSTLEIQRTEQGDSAMYLCASSTWDRGGNEQFFGPGTRLTVL.

This clonotype occurred many times. This sequence joins TRBV12-3 or TRBV12-4 and TRBJ2-7; no clear D. This CDR3 is 13 amino acids long. The V gene lost 5 bases and the J gene lost 4 bases, with 12 bases spanning the gap. Here the CDR3 DNA reads TGTGCCAGCAGTCCCACGGACGGATACGAGCAGTACTTC. Protein sequence: CASSPTDGYEQYF.